This T cell receptor (beta chain) was sequenced for a study of blood T cell repertoires in COVID-19. Study in general: Acute and convalescent COVID-19 samples came from the United States, Italy and Spain.

Germline CDR1 LNHNV, CDR2 YYDKDF (reference sequence). The V end was cut by 1 base, the J end by 5 bases, with 18 bases between. This CDR3 is 16 amino acids long. Study processing details: Quantification of nucleated cells was approximated via reference gene primer amplification. Clones were read by immunoSEQ multiplex PCR, and TCRdb kept only the in-frame ones, dropping some. V and J calls plus clone size are reproduced from that table; the DNA served to infer D and trimming. The data contain tens of thousands of clones, roughly four fifths of them singletons. The receptor was derived from a man aged 60-69 years with COVID-19, enrolled during active disease. V and J are TRBV15 and TRBJ2-7, with a tentative D call TRBD1 (5 bases). Material for sequencing was peripheral blood. The CDR3 sequence: CATSRVLQAGRNEQYF. For the CDR3, the DNA is TGTGCCACCAGCAGAGTTTTACAGGCAGGTCGGAACGAGCAGTACTTC.